The sequence of this T cell receptor beta chain was determined in a study of T cell responses to AZD1222 COVID-19 vaccine. Study summary: Second-dose intervals near 4 or 12 weeks were combined.

With 8 bases clipped from V and 4 bases from J, the junction kept 6 bases outside the gene matches. Germline CDR1 and CDR2: SNHLY and FYNNEI. CDR3 size: 15 residues. Study findings and constraints: Close to half of all spike-specific TCRs reportedly target regions of the variants that are unmutated.

Regarding this clone: Its antigen is still unknown.

Clones were read by immunoSEQ multiplex PCR, and TCRdb kept only the in-frame ones, dropping some. The sample yields around 130,000 clones, about 90% seen once. This chain joins TRBV2 and TRBJ2-6; 9 nucleotides match TRBD1. The sequencing here drew on peripheral blood, taken on day 0 of AZD1222 vaccination. The receptor was isolated from an adult in good health. This CDR3 reads CASRDRDDGANVLTF. DNA for the CDR3: TGTGCCAGCCGGGACAGGGACGACGGGGCCAACGTCCTGACTTTC.